The next 29 T cell receptor beta chains were all read from a single sample in a study of blood T cell repertoires in COVID-19. The data were produced by immunoSEQ multiplex PCR, yet TCRdb's version contains in-frame clones alone and is incomplete. This table has roughly 120,000 clones, around 85% appearing once. The sequencing input was peripheral blood. The receptor set was obtained from a woman aged 80 or over with COVID-19, enrolled during active disease.

The rearrangement links TRBV6-2 or TRBV6-3 to TRBJ1-1; 10 bases match TRBD1. Germline V gene lookup returns CDR1 MNHEY and CDR2 SVGEGT. V lost 0 bases to trimming and J lost 3 bases; unmatched junction nucleotides: 7. This CDR3 has 17 amino acids. As DNA, the CDR3 is TGTGCCAGCAGTTACTCTAGACAGGGGGCAGGAGACACTGAAGCTTTCTTT. This sequence encodes CASSYSRQGAGDTEAFF.

This clone is a singleton in its sample. The V and J genes are TRBV3-1 (or the pseudogene TRBV3-2) and TRBJ2-5, with 7 bases fitting TRBD2. The CDR3 runs to 18 residues. CDR1 is LGHDT and CDR2 is YNNKEL in the germline V gene (reference sequence). V trimming: 4 bases; J trimming: 5 bases; junction bases outside the gene matches: 19. DNA of the CDR3: TGTGCCAGCAGCCCACGTTGGTCCCTTGCGGGAGTAGGGGAGACCCAGTACTTC. This encodes CASSPRWSLAGVGETQYF.

The V and J genes are TRBV10-2 and TRBJ1-6; 8 bases map to TRBD1. Germline CDR1 is WSHSY and CDR2 is SAAADI. V lost 2 bases and J lost 8; bases outside the gene matches: 8. The CDR3 spans 16 residues. Here the CDR3 DNA reads TGCGCCAGCAGTGAGAGGGCAGGGGGCTCTTATTCACCCCTCCACTTT. Amino acid sequence: CASSERAGGSYSPLHF.

The J gene is TRBJ1-2, the V gene TRBV3-1 (or the pseudogene TRBV3-2); perhaps TRBD1 as D (6 bases). The CDR3 contains 16 residues. Looked up from germline, CDR1 is LGHDT and CDR2 is YNNKEL (reference sequence). With 4 bases removed from V and 4 bases from J, the gap between germline ends came to 19 bases. The CDR3 loop reads CASSLLSRQESYGYTF. Here the CDR3 DNA reads TGTGCCAGCAGCCTCCTTAGCCGACAGGAGAGCTATGGCTACACCTTC.

The chain uses TRBV7-2 and TRBJ1-1; 7 positions agree with TRBD1. Germline-derived CDR1 and CDR2 are SGHTA and FQGNSA. V was clipped by 5 bases and J by 5 bases; unmatched bases: 8. The CDR3 consists of 14 residues. CDR3 nucleotide sequence: TGTGCCAGCAGCCCTGACAGGGTTGGGACTGAAGCTTTCTTT. The encoded protein is CASSPDRVGTEAFF.

In this sample, this clone turned up many times. This CDR3 is CASSQEIKGQDEKLFF. CDR3 bases: TGTGCCAGCAGCCAAGAAATAAAAGGACAGGATGAAAAACTGTTTTTT. This chain joins TRBV4-2 and TRBJ1-4; 7 bases align to TRBD1. The CDR3 runs 16 residues. Germline CDR1 reads LGHNA; CDR2 reads YNFKEQ. The V gene end was trimmed by 0 bases and the J gene end by 6 bases; junction bases not matched to a gene: 7.

This chain links TRBV7-8 with TRBJ2-1, with 10 bases lining up with TRBD2. The CDR3 is 17 amino acids. J lost 2 bases, V lost 1 base, and 5 bases had no gene match. Germline-derived CDR1 and CDR2 are SGHVS and FQNEAQ. CDR3 sequence reads: CASSLGFGLAAYNEQFF. The CDR3 DNA reads TGTGCCAGCAGCTTAGGTTTTGGACTAGCGGCCTACAATGAGCAGTTCTTC.

V usage is TRBV18 and J usage is TRBJ1-2; 11 bases are a match to TRBD1. The CDR3 consists of 15 residues. After removal of 3 bases from V and 7 bases from J, the junction contained 7 bases not matched to a gene. CDR1 and CDR2 from the germline V gene are KGHSH and LQKENI. CDR3 DNA: TGTGCCAGCTCACCGGGAGGACAGGGGGCCATTGGCTACACCTTC. This codes for CASSPGGQGAIGYTF.

V usage is TRBV7-8 and J usage is TRBJ2-7, with 15 bases that match TRBD2. The CDR3 length is 17 residues. Trimming cost V 3 bases and J 4 bases; bases outside gene matches: 7. The germline V gene has CDR1 SGHVS and CDR2 FQNEAQ. The DNA of the CDR3 is TGTGCCAGCAGCTTTGTCGGGACTAGCGGGAGGTCTTACGAGCAGTACTTC. It is translated as CASSFVGTSGRSYEQYF.

The chain joins TRBV15 to TRBJ2-5; 11 positions agree with TRBD2. The V and J ends lost 1 base and 1 base, in that order; junction bases with no gene match: 8. The CDR3 sequence is 18 residues long. The germline CDR1 and CDR2 sequences are LNHNV and YYDKDF (reference sequence). In DNA form, the CDR3 reads TGTGCCACCAGCAGAGGCAGGGCTAGCGGGAGGACCCAAGAGACCCAGTACTTC. It is translated as CATSRGRASGRTQETQYF.

The V and J genes are TRBV7-2 and TRBJ1-1; D unclear. Looked up from germline, CDR1 is SGHTA and CDR2 is FQGNSA. V lost 2 bases and J lost 4, with 8 bases in between. This CDR3 region has 13 residues. The CDR3 DNA reads TGTGCCAGCAGCTTATTTCGGGGCACTGAAGCTTTCTTT. The encoded protein is CASSLFRGTEAFF. The variable domain in full, with the rest retrieved from reference TRBV7-2 and TRBJ1-1, is GAGVSQSPSNKVTEKGKDVELRCDPISGHTALYWYRQSLGQGLEFLIYFQGNSAPDKSGLPSDRFSAERTGGSVSTLTIQRTQQEDSAVYLCASSLFRGTEAFFGQGTRLTVV.

CDR3 region: CASGIWGTSTDTQYF. The CDR3 coding sequence is TGTGCCAGCGGTATCTGGGGGACTAGCACAGATACGCAGTATTTT. V gene TRBV27 combines with J gene TRBJ2-3, with D perhaps matching TRBD2 (6 bases). Germline loops: CDR1 MNHEY, CDR2 SMNVEV (reference sequence). The CDR3 contains 15 residues. V dropped 8 bases and J dropped 0 bases, with 15 bases sitting between them.

The gene calls are TRBV7-2 and TRBJ2-5; 9 bases are a match to TRBD1. Losses at the gene ends were 1 base for V and 6 bases for J; bases not matched to a gene: 6. Germline V gives CDR1 SGHTA, CDR2 FQGNSA. This CDR3 is built from 15 residues. The CDR3 region has the DNA TGTGCCAGCAGCTTAGGGACAGGGGCTAGACAGACCCAGTACTTC. Its protein product is CASSLGTGARQTQYF. Variable domain in full (rest from reference TRBV7-2 and TRBJ2-5): GAGVSQSPSNKVTEKGKDVELRCDPISGHTALYWYRQSLGQGLEFLIYFQGNSAPDKSGLPSDRFSAERTGGSVSTLTIQRTQQEDSAVYLCASSLGTGARQTQYFGPGTRLLVL.

This clone occurred once. J is TRBJ2-7 and V is TRBV4-3; D might be TRBD2 (6 bases). Trimming cost V 1 base and J 2 bases, with 12 bases left between them. The CDR3 consists of 15 residues. From germline, CDR1 is LGHNA and CDR2 YSLEER. This CDR3 reads CASSQASGRTYEQYF. CDR3 DNA: TGCGCCAGCAGCCAAGCGAGCGGGCGAACCTACGAGCAGTACTTC.

The chain combines TRBV5-1 with TRBJ2-2, with 7 bases matching TRBD2. V was clipped by 0 bases and J by 7 bases; unmatched bases: 6. CDR3 length: 15 amino acids. CDR1 and CDR2 (germline): SGHRS, YFSETQ. The CDR3 is CASSLAAGANGELFF. The CDR3 coding sequence is TGCGCCAGCAGCTTGGCTGCGGGAGCGAACGGGGAGCTGTTTTTT.

This clone was counted once. The chain couples TRBV5-6 to TRBJ2-3; a possible D gene is TRBD2 (5 bases). The germline CDR1 and CDR2 sequences are SGHDT and YYEEEE. Trimming removed 0 bases at V and 2 bases at J, with 16 bases between. This CDR3 has 17 residues. CDR3 coding DNA: TGTGCCAGCAGCTTGGGTTGGGCGACTACAAACACAGATACGCAGTATTTT. Translated: CASSLGWATTNTDTQYF.

V and J are TRBV5-1 and TRBJ2-7, with TRBD1 matching over 7 bases. There are 15 residues in the CDR3. Germline loops: CDR1 SGHRS, CDR2 YFSETQ. Unmatched junction bases numbered 11, after V lost 4 bases and J lost 4 bases. CDR3 in DNA: TGCGCCAGCAGCAAATCCGGGACAGCCGTATACGAGCAGTACTTC. Its translation is CASSKSGTAVYEQYF.

The chain is built from TRBV7-9 and TRBJ2-1, with a weak D call TRBD2 (6 bases). The V gene lost 1 base and the J gene lost 10 bases, with 20 bases spanning the gap. This CDR3 is built from 16 residues. CDR1 SEHNR and CDR2 FQNEAQ come from the germline V gene (reference sequence). This chain's CDR3 is CASSLERGNLPQEQFF. Written as DNA, the CDR3 is TGTGCCAGCAGCTTAGAGCGCGGGAACCTACCCCAAGAGCAGTTCTTC.

The gene calls are TRBV19 and TRBJ1-2; D remains unclear. Trimming removed 2 bases at V and 1 base at J, with 11 bases between. From germline, CDR1 is LNHDA and CDR2 SQIVND (reference sequence). There are 15 residues in the CDR3. CDR3 sequence: CASSILLGDNYGYTF. The DNA of the CDR3 is TGTGCCAGTAGTATACTGTTAGGAGATAACTATGGCTACACCTTC.

The chain links TRBV11-2 to TRBJ2-7; D might be TRBD1 (6 bases). Germline assignment: CDR1 SGHAT and CDR2 FQNNGV. The CDR3 has 17 residues. Trimming stripped 2 bases from V and 3 bases from J, with 20 bases between. CDR3 coding DNA: TGTGCCAGCAGCTTAAGACACAGGGTAGATGGGGTCTACGAGCAGTACTTC. Protein sequence: CASSLRHRVDGVYEQYF.

This clone was recorded a few times. The chain joins TRBV28 to TRBJ2-7, with D possibly being TRBD2 (6 bases). CDR1 and CDR2 (germline): MDHEN, SYDVKM. The ends were cut back, 6 bases at V and 6 bases at J, with 21 bases in the middle. The CDR3 extends over 15 amino acids. The CDR3 nucleotides are TGTGCCAGCAGCCCCGGATCCATCGGGAGAGGCGAGCAGTACTTC. Encoded protein: CASSPGSIGRGEQYF.

This clone was observed many times. The rearrangement uses TRBV10-1 and TRBJ1-1, with 10 positions matching TRBD1. There are 17 residues in the CDR3. CDR1 is WNHNN, CDR2 SYGVQD, per germline (reference sequence). After removal of 3 bases from V and 3 bases from J, the junction contained 10 bases not matched to a gene. CDR3 sequence (DNA): TGCGCCAGCAGTGATCCGGGACAGGGGAGTTGGGACACTGAAGCTTTCTTT. Translating gives CASSDPGQGSWDTEAFF.

V usage is TRBV2 and J usage is TRBJ1-1, with TRBD1 as a possible D gene (6 bases). Per germline, CDR1 SNHLY and CDR2 FYNNEI. Deletions cut 6 bases from V and 7 bases from J, with 12 bases between. This CDR3 is built from 12 residues. The CDR3 DNA is TGTGCCAGCAGGGGGACAACCGTTGAAGCTTTCTTT. Its protein is CASRGTTVEAFF. Based on the CDR3 plus reference TRBV2 and TRBJ1-1, the full variable domain is EPEVTQTPSHQVTQMGQEVILRCVPISNHLYFYWYRQILGQKVEFLVSFYNNEISEKSEIFDDQFSVERPDGSNFTLKIRSTKLEDSAMYFCASRGTTVEAFFGQGTRLTVV.

The CDR3 reads CASSSRQGNYGYTF. The CDR3 bases are TGCGCCAGCAGCAGCAGACAGGGGAACTATGGCTACACCTTC. The chain has TRBV5-1 and TRBJ1-2, with 8 bases aligning to TRBD1. The CDR3 consists of 14 residues. Trimming at V came to 4 bases and at J to 2 bases, leaving 4 bases not matched to a gene. The germline V gene has CDR1 SGHRS and CDR2 YFSETQ.

The gene calls are TRBV7-8 and TRBJ2-7; D perhaps matches TRBD1 (6 bases). Germline V lookup: CDR1 SGHVS, CDR2 FQNEAQ. There are 14 residues in the CDR3. The germline V and J ends were trimmed by 1 base and 7 bases, with 14 bases remaining between them. The CDR3 loop reads CASSLGQAAREQYF. As DNA, the CDR3 is TGTGCCAGCAGCTTAGGACAGGCCGCCCGGGAGCAGTACTTC.

This chain connects TRBV7-2 to TRBJ2-3; 7 bases match TRBD2. The CDR3 has 15 amino acids. After removal of 6 bases from V and 3 bases from J, the junction contained 9 bases not matched to a gene. CDR1 and CDR2 from the germline V gene are SGHTA and FQGNSA. CDR3 nucleotide sequence: TGTGCCAGCAGATCAAGTTTGGGGGGGACAGATACGCAGTATTTT. Protein product: CASRSSLGGTDTQYF.

The chain couples TRBV7-9 to TRBJ2-2; 8 bases are a match to TRBD1. V shed 3 bases, J shed 1 base, and the junction held 4 bases outside the gene matches. CDR1 and CDR2 from the germline V gene are SEHNR and FQNEAQ (reference sequence). The CDR3 is 16 amino acids. The CDR3 nucleotides read TGTGCCAGCAGCTTTTCCGGGACAGGGAACACCGGGGAGCTGTTTTTT. Amino acid sequence: CASSFSGTGNTGELFF.

The genes are TRBV5-6 and TRBJ1-4; D is ambiguous. CDR1 is SGHDT, CDR2 YYEEEE, per germline. Trimming took 4 bases from V and 7 from J, leaving 17 bases between them. The CDR3 extends over 15 amino acids. CDR3 bases: TGTGCCAGCAGCCTGACACGATTGGGAGTTGAAAAACTGTTTTTT. It yields the protein CASSLTRLGVEKLFF. The full variable domain, with the rest looked up from reference TRBV5-6 and TRBJ1-4, is DAGVTQSPTHLIKTRGQQVTLRCSPKSGHDTVSWYQQALGQGPQFIFQYYEEEERQRGNFPDRFSGHQFPNYSSELNVNALLLGDSALYLCASSLTRLGVEKLFFGSGTQLSVL.

The chain couples TRBV7-9 to TRBJ2-1; no firm D call. This CDR3 is built from 14 residues. In germline, CDR1 is SEHNR, CDR2 FQNEAQ (reference sequence). The V end lost 1 base, the J end lost 6 bases, and 10 bases lay between the germline ends. The DNA of the CDR3 is TGTGCCAGCAGCTTAGTTATCGGCGGCAATGAGCAGTTCTTC. Translated: CASSLVIGGNEQFF. The entire variable domain, with the rest obtained from reference TRBV7-9 and TRBJ2-1, is as follows: DTGVSQNPRHKITKRGQNVTFRCDPISEHNRLYWYRQTLGQGPEFLTYFQNEAQLEKSRLLSDRFSAERPKGSFSTLEIQRTEQGDSAMYLCASSLVIGGNEQFFGPGTRLTVL.